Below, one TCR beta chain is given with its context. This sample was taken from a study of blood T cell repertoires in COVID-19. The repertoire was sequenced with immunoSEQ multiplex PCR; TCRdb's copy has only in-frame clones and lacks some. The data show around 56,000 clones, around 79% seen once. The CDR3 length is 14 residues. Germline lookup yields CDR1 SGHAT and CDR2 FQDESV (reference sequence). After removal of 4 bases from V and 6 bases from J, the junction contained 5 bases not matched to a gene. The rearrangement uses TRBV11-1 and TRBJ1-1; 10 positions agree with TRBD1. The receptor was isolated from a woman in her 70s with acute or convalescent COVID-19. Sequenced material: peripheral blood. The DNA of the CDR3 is TGTGCCAGCAGCTCCCACGGACAGGGGGCTGAAGCTTTCTTT. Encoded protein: CASSSHGQGAEAFF.